The sequence of this T cell receptor beta chain was determined in a study of blood T cell repertoires in COVID-19. Overall study: The samples span acute and convalescent COVID-19 from the United States, Italy and Spain. PBMCs, B-cell-depleted T cells, or T cells provided the cDNA or gDNA that made up the material.

Methods used by the authors: Reference gene primers were amplified, and this amplification served to estimate nucleated cell counts. Data came from immunoSEQ multiplex PCR; TCRdb stores just in-frame clones and leaves some out. From that table come the V and J calls and clone size; the DNA was used to work out D and trimming. In the table there are over 85,000 clones, less than 95% of which are singletons. CDR1 is LGHNA, CDR2 YSLEER, per germline. V shed 2 bases and J 2 bases; nucleotides not matched to a gene: 3. The CDR3 spans 16 residues. This sequence was found in a human donor with active COVID-19. The donor label of this sample is uncertain. Sequenced: peripheral blood. The chain combines TRBV4-3 with TRBJ2-6, with 7 bases fitting TRBD1. Written as DNA, the CDR3 is TGCGCCAGCAGCCAAAACGACAGGGCTGGGGCCAACGTCCTGACTTTC. Translation: CASSQNDRAGANVLTF.